This T cell receptor beta chain was sequenced for a study of early T cells in non-severe SARS-CoV-2 infection. Overall study: From unsorted whole blood, bulk RNA was sequenced, and the chains remained unpaired.

V was clipped by 2 bases and J by 4 bases; unmatched bases: 3. CDR3 length: 15 amino acids. Looked up from germline, CDR1 is MNHNS and CDR2 is SASEGT. This clonotype was recorded a few times. Individual cDNA molecules were tagged with unique molecular identifiers, the study reported. TCRdb redid the calling of the 5' RACE reads with MiXCR, one entry per CDR3 protein. The data show roughly 90,000 distinct CDR3 sequences, 12% to 15% seen once. The chain joins TRBV6-1 to TRBJ1-2, with TRBD1 matching 11 bases. Sequenced sample: whole blood. The receptor comes from an adult who was a healthcare worker with PCR-confirmed SARS-CoV-2 infection or an uninfected control (not recorded which). CDR3 protein: CASSEIGQGAYGYTF. The CDR3 DNA reads as TGTGCCAGCAGTGAAATCGGACAGGGGGCCTATGGCTACACCTTC.